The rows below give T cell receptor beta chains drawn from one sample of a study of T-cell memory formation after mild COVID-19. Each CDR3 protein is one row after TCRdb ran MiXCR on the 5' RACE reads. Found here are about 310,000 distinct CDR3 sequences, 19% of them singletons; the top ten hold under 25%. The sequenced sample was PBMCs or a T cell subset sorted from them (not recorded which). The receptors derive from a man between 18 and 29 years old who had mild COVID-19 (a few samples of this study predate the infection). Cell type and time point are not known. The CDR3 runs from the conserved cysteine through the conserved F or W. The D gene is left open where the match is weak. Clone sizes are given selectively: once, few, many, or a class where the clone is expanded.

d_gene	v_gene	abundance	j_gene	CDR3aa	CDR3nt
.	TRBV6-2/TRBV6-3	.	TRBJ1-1	CASSAVGGRTEAFF	TGTGCCAGCAGCGCCGTAGGGGGGCGGACTGAAGCTTTCTTT
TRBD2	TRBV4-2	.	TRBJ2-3	CASSRLLAGEGDTQYF	TGTGCCAGCAGTCGTCTCCTAGCGGGGGAAGGAGATACGCAGTATTTT
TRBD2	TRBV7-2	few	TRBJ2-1	CASIPRSYGLVNNEQFF	TGTGCCAGCATCCCACGGTCGTATGGACTAGTCAACAATGAGCAGTTCTTC
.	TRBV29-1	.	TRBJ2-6	CSVVGIRSGANVLTF	TGCAGCGTTGTGGGGATCCGCTCTGGGGCCAACGTCCTGACTTTC
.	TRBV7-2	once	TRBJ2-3	CASSLIWASDTQYF	TGTGCCAGCAGCTTGATCTGGGCCTCAGATACGCAGTATTTT
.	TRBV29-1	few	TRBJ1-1	CSVGEGSTEAFF	TGCAGCGTGGGGGAGGGGAGCACTGAAGCTTTCTTT
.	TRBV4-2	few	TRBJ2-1	CASSRSGGMSYNEQFF	TGTGCCAGCAGCCGAAGTGGAGGGATGAGCTACAATGAGCAGTTCTTC
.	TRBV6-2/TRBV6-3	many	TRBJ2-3	CASSTSDTQYF	TGTGCCAGCTCCACGTCCGATACGCAGTATTTT
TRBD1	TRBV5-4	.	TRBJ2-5	CASSLGTDQETQYF	TGTGCCAGCAGCCTAGGGACAGACCAAGAGACCCAGTACTTC
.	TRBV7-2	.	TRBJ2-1	CASRETSSYNEQFF	TGTGCCAGCAGGGAAACTAGTTCCTACAATGAGCAGTTCTTC
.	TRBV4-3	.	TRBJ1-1	CASSQDRRNTEAFF	TGCGCCAGCAGCCAAGACAGGAGGAACACTGAAGCTTTCTTT
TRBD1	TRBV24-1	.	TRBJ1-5	CATSDRPGQKNQPQHF	TGTGCCACCAGTGATCGACCGGGACAGAAAAATCAGCCCCAGCATTTT
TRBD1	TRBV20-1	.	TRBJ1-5	CSAKGQADQPQHF	TGCAGTGCAAAGGGACAGGCGGATCAGCCCCAGCATTTT
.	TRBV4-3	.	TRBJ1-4	CASSQEAEVGEKLFF	TGCGCCAGCAGCCAAGAGGCGGAAGTCGGGGAAAAACTGTTTTTT
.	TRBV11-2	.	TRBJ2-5	CASRSTGLKETQYF	TGTGCCAGCAGGTCGACCGGGTTAAAAGAGACCCAGTACTTC
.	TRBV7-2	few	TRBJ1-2	CASSVGGGYTF	TGTGCCAGCAGCGTAGGGGGAGGCTACACCTTC
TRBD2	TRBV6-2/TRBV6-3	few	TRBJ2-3	CASSRTSGAPDTQYF	TGTGCCAGCAGTAGGACTAGCGGGGCTCCAGATACGCAGTATTTT
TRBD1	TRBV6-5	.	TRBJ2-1	CASSYSTGGEQFF	TGTGCCAGCAGTTACTCGACAGGGGGTGAGCAGTTCTTC
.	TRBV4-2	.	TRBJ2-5	CASSQEGGGYQETQYF	TGTGCCAGCAGCCAAGAGGGGGGCGGGTACCAAGAGACCCAGTACTTC
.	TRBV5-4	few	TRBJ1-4	CASSPGPNEKLFF	TGTGCCAGCAGCCCCGGGCCCAATGAAAAACTGTTTTTT
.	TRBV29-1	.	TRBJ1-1	CSVPGATEAFF	TGCAGCGTTCCGGGGGCCACTGAAGCTTTCTTT
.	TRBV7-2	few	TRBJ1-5	CASSLDPGFNQPQHF	TGTGCCAGCAGCTTAGATCCAGGGTTCAATCAGCCCCAGCATTTT
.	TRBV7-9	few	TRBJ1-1	CASSFSGGRYTEAFF	TGTGCCAGCAGCTTTTCCGGGGGGCGATACACTGAAGCTTTCTTT
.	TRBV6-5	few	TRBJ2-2	CASSLTAVTGELFF	TGTGCCAGCAGCTTGACGGCGGTCACCGGGGAGCTGTTTTTT
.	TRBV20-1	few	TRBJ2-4	CSASPIGAKNIQYF	TGCAGTGCTAGCCCGATAGGAGCCAAAAACATTCAGTACTTC
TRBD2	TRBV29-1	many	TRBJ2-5	CSVEVMGEGETQYF	TGCAGCGTTGAAGTCATGGGGGAGGGAGAGACCCAGTACTTC
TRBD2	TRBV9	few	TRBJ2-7	CASSVGGGALEQYF	TGTGCCAGCAGCGTAGGCGGGGGGGCTCTCGAGCAGTACTTC
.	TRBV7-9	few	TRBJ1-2	CASSLSGRNYGYTF	TGTGCCAGCAGCTTATCGGGGCGGAACTATGGCTACACCTTC
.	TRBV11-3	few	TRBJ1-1	CASSLSSEF	TGTGCCAGCAGCTTATCGTCGGAATTT
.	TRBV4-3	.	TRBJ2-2	CASSQVRAAGDQGTGELFF	TGCGCCAGCAGCCAAGTGAGGGCGGCCGGGGACCAGGGCACCGGGGAGCTGTTTTTT
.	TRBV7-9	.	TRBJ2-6	CASSKGAGANVLTF	TGTGCCAGCAGCAAAGGTGCTGGGGCCAACGTCCTGACTTTC
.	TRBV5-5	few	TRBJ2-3	CASSFSFLAQYF	TGTGCCAGCAGCTTCTCCTTTCTGGCGCAGTATTTT
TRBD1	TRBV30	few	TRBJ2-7	CAWSVGLGQRYEQYF	TGTGCCTGGAGTGTTGGTCTGGGACAGAGGTACGAGCAGTACTTC
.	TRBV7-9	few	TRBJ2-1	CASSLGVGDEQFF	TGTGCCAGCAGCCTGGGAGTAGGTGATGAGCAGTTCTTC
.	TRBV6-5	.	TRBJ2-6	CASSLTSTGANVLTF	TGTGCCAGCAGCCTAACTAGTACTGGGGCCAACGTCCTGACTTTC
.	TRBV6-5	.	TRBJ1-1	CASSPRTGLTEAFF	TGTGCCAGCAGTCCCAGAACAGGGCTCACTGAAGCTTTCTTT
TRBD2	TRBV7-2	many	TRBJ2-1	CASSWGLAGNNEQFF	TGTGCCAGCAGCTGGGGACTAGCGGGGAACAATGAGCAGTTCTTC
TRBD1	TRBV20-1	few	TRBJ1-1	CSARVAGGQDTEAFF	TGCAGTGCTAGAGTTGCAGGGGGTCAGGACACTGAAGCTTTCTTT
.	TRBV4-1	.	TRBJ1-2	CASSQDRATYGYTF	TGCGCCAGCAGCCAAGATAGGGCAACTTATGGCTACACCTTC
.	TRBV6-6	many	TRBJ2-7	CASSPQRKDEQYF	TGTGCCAGCAGCCCACAGAGAAAGGACGAGCAGTACTTC
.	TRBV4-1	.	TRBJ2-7	CASSQSTGNYYEQYF	TGCGCCAGCAGCCAATCTACAGGGAACTACTACGAGCAGTACTTC
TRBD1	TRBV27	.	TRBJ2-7	CASGVHRGLQQYF	TGTGCCAGCGGAGTCCACAGGGGGCTACAGCAGTACTTC
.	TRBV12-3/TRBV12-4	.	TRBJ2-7	CASSLRASVAYEQYF	TGTGCCAGCAGCTTGAGAGCTAGCGTTGCCTACGAGCAGTACTTC
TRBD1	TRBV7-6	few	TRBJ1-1	CASSPDRGNTEAFF	TGTGCCAGCAGCCCCGACAGGGGGAACACTGAAGCTTTCTTT
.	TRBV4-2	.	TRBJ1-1	CASSHPIGGRNVWNTEAFF	TGTGCCAGCAGCCATCCAATCGGGGGCCGGAACGTTTGGAACACTGAAGCTTTCTTT
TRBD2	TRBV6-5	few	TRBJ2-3	CASYRTPSGGAYTQYF	TGTGCCAGCTATCGAACACCTAGCGGGGGGGCTTATACGCAGTATTTT
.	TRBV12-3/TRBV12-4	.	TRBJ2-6	CASSFITGIVSGANVLTF	TGTGCCAGCAGTTTCATTACAGGGATAGTCTCTGGGGCCAACGTCCTGACTTTC
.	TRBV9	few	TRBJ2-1	CASSVATASSYNEQFF	TGTGCCAGCAGCGTAGCTACGGCGAGCTCCTACAATGAGCAGTTCTTC
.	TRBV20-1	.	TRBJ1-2	CSARNGHYGYTF	TGCAGTGCTAGAAACGGGCACTATGGCTACACCTTC
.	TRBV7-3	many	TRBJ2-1	CASSRPGGEQFF	TGTGCCAGCAGCAGACCCGGGGGTGAGCAGTTCTTC
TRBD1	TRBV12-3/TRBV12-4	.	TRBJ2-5	CASSLMGQGAIDIMETQYF	TGTGCCAGCAGTTTGATGGGACAGGGGGCAATAGATATTATGGAGACCCAGTACTTC
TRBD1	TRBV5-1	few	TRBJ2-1	CASSLGTAPGEQFF	TGCGCCAGCAGCTTAGGGACAGCGCCGGGTGAGCAGTTCTTC